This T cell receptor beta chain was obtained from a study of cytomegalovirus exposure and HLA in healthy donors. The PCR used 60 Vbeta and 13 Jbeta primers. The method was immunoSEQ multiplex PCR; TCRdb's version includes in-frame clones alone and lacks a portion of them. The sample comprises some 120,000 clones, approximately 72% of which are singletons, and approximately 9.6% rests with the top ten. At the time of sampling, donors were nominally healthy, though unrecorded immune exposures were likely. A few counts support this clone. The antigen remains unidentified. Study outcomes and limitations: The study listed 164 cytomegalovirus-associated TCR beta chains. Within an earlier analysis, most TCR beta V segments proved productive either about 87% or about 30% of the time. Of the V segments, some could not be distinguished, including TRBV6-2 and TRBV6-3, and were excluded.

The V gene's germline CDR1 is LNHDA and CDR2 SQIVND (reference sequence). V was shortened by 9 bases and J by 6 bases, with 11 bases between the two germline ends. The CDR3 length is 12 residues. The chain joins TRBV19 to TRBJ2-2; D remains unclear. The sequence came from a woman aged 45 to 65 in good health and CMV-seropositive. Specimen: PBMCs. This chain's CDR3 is CASLTRPGELFF. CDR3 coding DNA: TGTGCCAGCCTGACCAGGCCCGGGGAGCTGTTTTTT.